The source of this TCR beta chain is a study of blood T cell repertoires in COVID-19 (TCRdb year 2020). With respect to the entire study: Samples covering the acute and convalescent phases of COVID-19 were provided by collaborators in the United States, Italy and Spain. The prospective study material was composed of cDNA or gDNA derived from T cells, B-cell-depleted T cells, or PBMCs. The dataset comprised deeply sampled blood TCRbeta repertoires from subjects exposed to, actively infected with, or recovered from COVID-19. The repertoires were released in a freely available public database meant as a resource for research on the immune response to SARS-CoV-2. Samples came from the ongoing ImmuneRACE study (first 160 participants) plus 1,254 subjects from 6 global collaborators. Nearly every sample came with metadata listing a de-identified subject ID, COVID-19 status, age in years and sex. Where available, HLA class I and class II types were obtained from metadata supplied by the sample provider rather than from assay-based typing. What the research found in general, with its limitations: How much clinical and demographic metadata was included differed by source and by participant, and the metadata was provided uncurated.

Relative to germline, V is 5 bases shorter and J is 5 bases shorter, with 7 bases between their ends. The CDR3 goes from the cysteine to the phenylalanine over 12 residues. The CDR3 DNA has 36 bases and is translated from base 1. Looking up the germline V gene yields CDR1 MNHEY and CDR2 SVGEGT. TCRbeta CDR3 regions were amplified from genomic DNA by means of the immunoSEQ Assay, a bias-controlled multiplex PCR. Turning to the authors' computational methods: The number of nucleated cells in each sample was estimated from the amplification of reference gene primers within the assay. Sequence reads were collapsed and filtered to measure the absolute abundance of every unique TCRbeta CDR3 rearrangement. For each sample, productive Simpson clonality was calculated as the square root of Simpson's diversity index over productive rearrangements. The table was pulled from immuneACCESS by TCRdb, which kept in-frame rearrangements only. Such tables lose some clones; where checked, under half of the loss comes from unresolved V genes, and the rest has no known cause. The V and J calls and clone size were taken over from that table, and D and trimming were inferred from the DNA. The sample data list about 100,000 clones, and approximately 90% of these were observed just once. Roughly 2.1% of the sample rests with the top ten.

With regard to this clone: Its specific antigen is unknown. No clone much larger than this one lies a single base away; base qualities are absent.

Collaborating institutions collected whole blood in K2EDTA tubes following their own protocols. Collaborator samples were shipped for TCRbeta analysis as frozen whole blood, isolated PBMCs, or DNA extracted from either sample type. The chain was built from TRBV6-2 or TRBV6-3 and TRBJ2-1; the D gene is not confidently resolved. The TCR comes from a man aged 50-60 years with active COVID-19. The sample comprised peripheral blood. The sequenced DNA: TGTGCCAGCAGTCAGCAGGACAATGAGCAGTTCTTC. The encoded protein is CASSQQDNEQFF.